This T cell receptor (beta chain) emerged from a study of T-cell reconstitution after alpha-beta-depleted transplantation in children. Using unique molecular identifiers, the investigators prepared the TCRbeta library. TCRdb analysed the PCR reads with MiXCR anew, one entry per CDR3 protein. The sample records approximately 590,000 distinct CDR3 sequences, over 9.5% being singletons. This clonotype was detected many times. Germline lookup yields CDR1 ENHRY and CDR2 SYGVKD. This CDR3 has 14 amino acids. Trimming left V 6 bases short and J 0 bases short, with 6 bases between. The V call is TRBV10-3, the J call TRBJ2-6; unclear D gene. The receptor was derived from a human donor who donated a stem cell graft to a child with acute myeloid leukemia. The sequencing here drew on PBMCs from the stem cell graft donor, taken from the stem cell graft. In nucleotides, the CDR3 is TGTGCCATCAGGCGGAGCTCTGGGGCCAACGTCCTGACTTTC. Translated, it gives CAIRRSSGANVLTF.